A single TCR beta chain is shown here with its context. Its target is not known. This CDR3 is also generated by other DNA sequences in the sample. After removal of 0 bases from V and 1 base from J, the junction contained 1 base not matched to a gene. CDR3 length: 15 residues. Germline CDR1 SGHAT, CDR2 FQNNGV. In the authors' workflow: Because ImmunoSEQ provided only junction sequences with no quality scores, the filtering differed. Libraries were prepared by immunoSEQ multiplex PCR; TCRdb keeps only in-frame clonotypes and omits some of them. The D gene and trimming were derived from the DNA, and the V and J assignments and clone size from that table. The top ten hold 0.25% to 0.35% of the sample, which has roughly 600,000 clones, roughly 98% seen once. The data stem from a study of shared clonotypes between healthy human individuals. The overall study: Donors had three CD4 naive, three CD4 memory, two CD8 naive and one CD8 memory plate apiece.

Terminally differentiated effector memory CD45RA+ cells were excluded from the naive CD8 cells, which were CD45RO-negative and positively selected for CCR7. Adult donors, all healthy and HIV-negative, had no recent acute infections or vaccinations. General study results and limits: The sole specimen, blood, was sampled, and tissue repertoires likely differ.

The origin of this receptor is a man younger than 40 in good health. The source material was naive CD8+ T cells sorted from blood. The V gene is TRBV11-2, the J gene TRBJ2-7, with 9 bases aligning to TRBD2. In DNA, the CDR3 is TGTGCCAGCAGCTTAGAAGCGGGAGGATCCTACGAGCAGTACTTC. It is translated as CASSLEAGGSYEQYF.